This is a list of T cell receptor beta chains from one sample in a study of identical twins. TCRdb recomputed calls from the 5' RACE reads with MiXCR, one row per CDR3 protein. The top ten clones hold around 1.6% of a sample with hundreds of thousands of distinct CDR3 sequences, 12% of them seen once. These data were also reused for a study on yellow fever vaccine responses in identical twins.

Material for sequencing was PBMCs. The receptor source for this set is a young woman in good health. Each CDR3 is given with its conserved first and last residue. The D gene is left open where the match is weak. For some rows the clone size is stated as once, few or many, or as a class when expanded; others skip it.

J gene | V gene | D gene | clone size | CDR3 DNA | CDR3 protein
TRBJ2-5 | TRBV12-3/TRBV12-4 | - | - | TGTGCCAGCAGTATCCAGCGTTTCATTGGGGGGGAGACCCAGTACTTC | CASSIQRFIGGETQYF
TRBJ2-6 | TRBV12-3/TRBV12-4 | - | many | TGTGCCAGCAGTTTTTCTGGGGCCAACGTCCTGACTTTC | CASSFSGANVLTF
TRBJ2-3 | TRBV2 | - | few | TGTGCCAGCAGCCGTAAGGGCTTCACAGATACGCAGTATTTT | CASSRKGFTDTQYF
TRBJ1-1 | TRBV6-5 | - | - | TGTGCCAGCAGTTACTCAGTGGCCACTGAAGCTTTCTTT | CASSYSVATEAFF
TRBJ1-5 | TRBV18 | - | many | TGTGCCAGCTCAAGTTGGGGGGCAGGTCAGCCCCAGCATTTT | CASSSWGAGQPQHF
TRBJ1-1 | TRBV6-5 | TRBD1 | many | TGTGCCAGCAGTTTCCGGGACAGGGGAGAAGCTTTCTTT | CASSFRDRGEAFF
TRBJ2-7 | TRBV27 | TRBD2 | few | TGTGCCAGCAGATTCCTTAGCGGGGGCGAGCAGTACTTC | CASRFLSGGEQYF
TRBJ2-1 | TRBV21-1 | - | - | TGTGCCAGCAGCCAACCCGGCCCAGGACAGGGTTACAATGAGCAGTTCTTC | CASSQPGPGQGYNEQFF
TRBJ2-3 | TRBV7-8 | - | few | TGTGCCAGCAGCAAAAGGAGCACAGATACGCAGTATTTT | CASSKRSTDTQYF
TRBJ2-1 | TRBV29-1 | TRBD1 | few | TGCAGCCTTGGACAGGGGCGGTACAATGAGCAGTTCTTC | CSLGQGRYNEQFF
TRBJ2-1 | TRBV12-3/TRBV12-4 | - | many | TGTGCCAGCAGACTGAGTTACAATGAGCAGTTCTTC | CASRLSYNEQFF
TRBJ2-3 | TRBV5-1 | - | once | TGCGCCAGCAGCTCCGTTGGAGTCTTGAGGCGGGGTAGCACAGATACGCAGTATTTT | CASSSVGVLRRGSTDTQYF
TRBJ2-7 | TRBV7-9 | - | many | TGTGCCAGCAGCGCATACAGGGAGGCCTACGAGCAGTACTTC | CASSAYREAYEQYF
TRBJ2-1 | TRBV4-1 | TRBD2 | - | TGCGCCAGCAGTATAGGTGGGACTACCAACAATGAGCAGTTCTTC | CASSIGGTTNNEQFF
TRBJ2-4 | TRBV3-1 | TRBD1 | few | TGTGCCAGCAGCCAACATCGGACAGGGTGGCAGTTAGCCAAAAACATTCAGTACTTC | CASSQHRTGWQLAKNIQYF
TRBJ2-7 | TRBV12-3/TRBV12-4 | - | - | TGTGCCAGCAGTCTCACCCTAGAGCAGTACTTC | CASSLTLEQYF
TRBJ1-1 | TRBV20-1 | TRBD1 | few | TGCAGTGCTAGAAGCGGGGGACAGTTGACTGAAGCTTTCTTT | CSARSGGQLTEAFF
TRBJ2-3 | TRBV11-1 | - | - | TGTGCCAGCAGCTCCCTCGGGAGCGCCTTGTCGCTCCCGTTAGATACGCAGTATTTT | CASSSLGSALSLPLDTQYF
TRBJ2-5 | TRBV11-1 | TRBD2 | once | TGTGCCAGCAGCTTAGTTATCAGCGGGAGTAAGGAGACCCAGTACTTC | CASSLVISGSKETQYF
TRBJ1-1 | TRBV7-9 | TRBD1 | many | TGTGCCAGCAGCTACCAACCGACAGGGACGAACACTGAAGCTTTCTTT | CASSYQPTGTNTEAFF
TRBJ1-6 | TRBV6-1 | - | - | TGTGCCAGCTCGGGGGATGGGGGCTATAATTCACCCCTCCACTTT | CASSGDGGYNSPLHF
TRBJ2-5 | TRBV10-3 | - | - | TGTGCCATCCAAAAAAAGTATCAAGAGACCCAGTACTTC | CAIQKKYQETQYF
TRBJ1-2 | TRBV28 | - | few | TGTGCCAGCAGTTTCTGGGGGAATGCCTATGGCTACACCTTC | CASSFWGNAYGYTF
TRBJ1-1 | TRBV20-1 | - | - | TGCAGTGCAAATGCCGGGGCCCAGGCTTTCTTT | CSANAGAQAFF
TRBJ2-3 | TRBV20-1 | - | few | TGCAGTGCTAGAGATAGTAGGAAACGCACGGATACGCAGTATTTT | CSARDSRKRTDTQYF
TRBJ1-1 | TRBV20-1 | - | few | TGCAGTGTAAATCCTTCTGTCACTGAAGCTTTCTTT | CSVNPSVTEAFF
TRBJ2-3 | TRBV21-1 | - | - | TGTGCCAGCAGCAAAGATGGACTAGCGGGGGGCCCCTCCAGCACAGATACGCAGTATTTT | CASSKDGLAGGPSSTDTQYF
TRBJ1-4 | TRBV2 | - | - | TGTGCCAGCAGGAGTGATGCGCCGGGGGGTGGAAAACTGTTTTTT | CASRSDAPGGGKLFF
TRBJ2-7 | TRBV25-1 | - | - | TGTGCCAGCAGTGAAGAGGAGCAGTACTTC | CASSEEEQYF
TRBJ2-3 | TRBV12-3/TRBV12-4 | TRBD2 | - | TGTGCCCTCAGACAAAAGAAAAAAGGACTAGCGGGGAGCACAGATACGCAGTATTTT | CALRQKKKGLAGSTDTQYF
TRBJ1-1 | TRBV5-1 | - | many | TGCGCCAGCAGCGTACAGGGCACGAACACTGAAGCTTTCTTT | CASSVQGTNTEAFF
TRBJ2-5 | TRBV5-1 | TRBD1 | - | TGCGCCAGCAGCTTGGACGGGACAGGGAAACAGACCCAGTACTTC | CASSLDGTGKQTQYF
TRBJ2-1 | TRBV28 | TRBD1 | - | TGTGCCAGCAAAACCGACAGGGACAATGAGCAGTTCTTC | CASKTDRDNEQFF
TRBJ2-1 | TRBV7-8 | TRBD2 | - | TGTGCCAGCGCGAGTAGCGGGGGATATACGAGCTCCTACAATGAGCAGTTCTTC | CASASSGGYTSSYNEQFF
TRBJ1-1 | TRBV29-1 | TRBD1 | - | TGCAGCGTGGGGACAGGGAAGAACACTGAAGCTTTCTTT | CSVGTGKNTEAFF
TRBJ1-5 | TRBV7-3 | - | many | TGTGCCAGCAGCTTAGCCAGAGATCAGCCCCAGCATTTT | CASSLARDQPQHF
TRBJ2-3 | TRBV3-1 | - | - | TGTGCCAGCAGCCAAGATTCGAGGAGCACAGATACGCAGTATTTT | CASSQDSRSTDTQYF
TRBJ2-1 | TRBV12-3/TRBV12-4 | - | few | TGTGCCAGCAGCCGCTCCTTAACTGAGCAGTTCTTC | CASSRSLTEQFF
TRBJ2-4 | TRBV20-1 | - | few | TGCAGTGCTAGAGTTGCGGGTGAGGCGGGCATTCAGTACTTC | CSARVAGEAGIQYF
TRBJ1-5 | TRBV5-8 | TRBD1 | few | TGTGCCAGCAGCCCCGGACAGGAGACCTATCAGCCCCAGCATTTT | CASSPGQETYQPQHF